These 23 T cell receptor beta chains originate from one sample sequenced in a study of control samples from healthy donors and cancer patients. TCRdb keeps only in-frame clones here, not all; method: immunoSEQ multiplex PCR. Of under 300,000 clones listed, around 80% are singletons. Source material: PBMCs. The receptors were sampled from a woman aged 60-75 years with lung cancer.

The chain has TRBV5-8 and TRBJ2-5; weak D call: TRBD1 (5 bases). Trimming shortened V by 6 bases and J by 4 bases, and 19 bases separated the two germline ends. Germline V CDR1 and CDR2: SGHTS, YDEGEE. The CDR3 loop spans 15 amino acids. CDR3 sequence (DNA): TGTGCCAGCATCCGCTTTTACCCCCAGGGAGAGACCCAGTACTTC. Protein sequence: CASIRFYPQGETQYF.

The CDR3 spells CASSVLPRGYNEQFF. Here the CDR3 DNA reads TGTGCCAGCAGCGTATTACCGAGGGGGTACAATGAGCAGTTCTTC. The genes are TRBV9 and TRBJ2-1; maybe TRBD1 (6 bases). Trimming left V 1 base short and J 4 bases short, with 12 bases between. The CDR3 covers 15 residues. Germline lookup yields CDR1 SGDLS and CDR2 YYNGEE.

The chain carries TRBV6-1 and TRBJ1-1, with D possibly TRBD1 on 5 matching bases. CDR1 is MNHNS and CDR2 is SASEGT in the germline V gene. V was cut by 3 bases and J by 5 bases, with 13 bases left in between. CDR3 length equals 14 residues. CDR3 DNA sequence: TGTGCCAGCAGTGAGGGGGGTTTGAGGACTGAAGCTTTCTTT. It codes for CASSEGGLRTEAFF.

The chain recombines TRBV18 with TRBJ1-3; 8 bases line up with TRBD1. Germline V gives CDR1 KGHSH, CDR2 LQKENI. CDR3 size: 19 residues. After removal of 1 base from V and 0 bases from J, the junction contained 11 bases not matched to a gene. The CDR3 here is CASSPLLPGTGSSGNTIYF. CDR3 sequence (DNA): TGTGCCAGCTCACCACTACTTCCCGGGACAGGCAGCTCTGGAAACACCATATATTTT.

Points on this clone: Other DNA sequences in the sample encode the same CDR3. The rearrangement uses TRBV11-2 and TRBJ1-1; D call uncertain. The germline CDR1 and CDR2 sequences are SGHAT and FQNNGV. The V gene lost 6 bases and the J gene lost 1 base, with 12 bases spanning the gap. This CDR3 is 14 amino acids long. CDR3 region: CASRPVRGNTEAFF. The CDR3 DNA sequence: TGTGCCAGCAGACCAGTCCGGGGGAACACTGAAGCTTTCTTT.

The rearrangement uses TRBV6-5 and TRBJ1-1; TRBD1 is a possible D gene (5 bases). The length of the CDR3 is 13 residues. Germline V CDR1 and CDR2: MNHEY, SVGAGI. Trimming took 2 bases from V and 6 from J, leaving 10 bases between them. CDR3 amino acids: CASSYGRESEAFF. CDR3 nucleotides: TGTGCCAGCAGTTACGGCAGGGAGTCTGAAGCTTTCTTT.

In DNA, the CDR3 is TGCGCCAGCAGCCAAGGTGTCACCCCTCAGCATCAGCCCCAGCATTTT. Protein: CASSQGVTPQHQPQHF. The chain joins TRBV4-1 to TRBJ1-5; D is unclear. CDR1 and CDR2 from the germline V gene are MGHRA and YSYEKL. V lost 1 base and J 5 bases, leaving 15 bases between the germline ends. There are 16 residues in the CDR3.

This clone has just one count. The chain is built from TRBV4-1 and TRBJ1-5; possible D gene TRBD1, 5 bases. V was clipped by 1 base and J by 4 bases, with 20 bases between them. The CDR3 is 18 residues long. From germline, CDR1 is MGHRA and CDR2 YSYEKL. This CDR3 is CASSQVFFVEDKNQPQHF. DNA for the CDR3: TGCGCCAGCAGCCAAGTTTTCTTCGTAGAGGACAAAAATCAGCCCCAGCATTTT.

The V gene is TRBV4-1, the J gene TRBJ1-5; D gene uncertain. Trimming removed 0 bases at V and 5 bases at J, with 11 bases between. From germline, CDR1 is MGHRA and CDR2 YSYEKL. CDR3 length: 15 residues. For the CDR3, the DNA is TGCGCCAGCAGCCAAGAGGGAGGGAGTCATCAGCCCCAGCATTTT. Amino acids: CASSQEGGSHQPQHF.

CDR3 bases: TGTGCCAGCAGTGATCGCACAGGCCTGGACGAGCAGTACTTC. Amino acid sequence: CASSDRTGLDEQYF. The V and J genes are TRBV6-1 and TRBJ2-7, with a tentative D call TRBD1 (5 bases). The CDR3 is made up of 14 amino acids. Germline V gene lookup returns CDR1 MNHNS and CDR2 SASEGT. Deletions cut 3 bases from V and 5 bases from J, with 14 bases between.

Concerning this clone: Within the sample, other DNA sequences also encode this same CDR3. The V call is TRBV19, the J call TRBJ2-7, with D perhaps matching TRBD1 or TRBD2 (5 bases each). V was pared by 6 bases and J by 3 bases, with 12 bases between. CDR3 size: 13 residues. Germline V lookup: CDR1 LNHDA, CDR2 SQIVND (reference sequence). CDR3 protein: CASSRDRFYEQYF. Here the CDR3 DNA reads TGTGCCAGTAGCCGGGACCGGTTCTACGAGCAGTACTTC.

A few counts support this clone. The chain couples TRBV3-1 (or the pseudogene TRBV3-2) to TRBJ2-2; D unresolved. CDR3 length equals 14 residues. Trimming left V 2 bases short and J 4 bases short, with 8 bases between. Germline CDR1 LGHDT, CDR2 YNNKEL (reference sequence). This chain's CDR3 is CASSQKGLTGELFF. Written as DNA, the CDR3 is TGTGCCAGCAGCCAAAAAGGTCTCACCGGGGAGCTGTTTTTT.

In this sample, this clone turned up once. J is TRBJ2-7 and V is TRBV27; 13 positions agree with TRBD2. J lost 5 bases, V lost 4 bases, and 8 bases had no gene match. The CDR3 extends over 16 amino acids. Germline V gene sequence: CDR1 MNHEY, CDR2 SMNVEV (reference sequence). This chain's CDR3 is CASSSRTSGGLNEQYF. The CDR3 nucleotides read TGTGCCAGCAGTTCCAGGACTAGCGGGGGACTCAACGAGCAGTACTTC.

This chain joins TRBV5-6 and TRBJ1-2, with TRBD1 identical over 7 bases. The CDR3 totals 12 residues. J lost 10 bases, V lost 0 bases, and 3 bases had no gene match. Germline CDR1 is SGHDT and CDR2 is YYEEEE. The CDR3 region has the DNA TGTGCCAGCAGCTTGGGACAGGGCCTCTACACCTTC. It yields the protein CASSLGQGLYTF.

This clone was seen just once. V and J are TRBV3-1 (or the pseudogene TRBV3-2) and TRBJ1-1; D gene unclear. V lost 3 bases, J lost 2 bases, and 10 bases lay in between. Germline V gene lookup returns CDR1 LGHDT and CDR2 YNNKEL (reference sequence). This CDR3 region has 14 residues. The CDR3: CASSQPGTNTEAFF. The CDR3 DNA reads TGTGCCAGCAGCCAGCCCGGAACCAACACTGAAGCTTTCTTT.

This clone was seen just once. V and J are TRBV5-4 and TRBJ1-5; D ambiguous. Germline CDR1 and CDR2: SGHNT and YYREEE (reference sequence). The CDR3 runs 12 residues. Trimming removed 2 bases from V and 7 bases from J, with 7 bases in between. CDR3 DNA sequence: TGTGCCAGCAGCTTCCTGGGGCAGCCCCAGCATTTT. It encodes CASSFLGQPQHF.

The chain recombines TRBV19 with TRBJ2-7, with D hard to call. The CDR3 contains 13 residues. Germline V lookup: CDR1 LNHDA, CDR2 SQIVND (reference sequence). V dropped 5 bases and J dropped 0 bases, with 8 bases sitting between them. Written as DNA, the CDR3 is TGTGCCAGTAGTCACGTAGGCTCCTACGAGCAGTACTTC. As protein: CASSHVGSYEQYF.

J is TRBJ1-2 and V is TRBV11-2; 7 bases are shared with TRBD1. V lost 5 bases, J lost 5 bases, and 5 bases stayed unmatched. CDR3 size: 13 residues. The germline V gene encodes CDR1 SGHAT and CDR2 FQNNGV. CDR3 in amino acids: CASSRGGAYGYTF. CDR3 nucleotide sequence: TGTGCCAGCAGCCGAGGGGGCGCTTATGGCTACACCTTC.

The V and J genes are TRBV20-1 and TRBJ2-1, with D tentatively TRBD2 (5 bases). V dropped 3 bases and J dropped 3 bases, with 15 bases sitting between them. Germline CDR1 DFQATT, CDR2 SNEGSKA (reference sequence). The CDR3 has 15 residues. CDR3: CSASSAVRGYNEQFF. For the CDR3, the DNA is TGCAGTGCTAGTTCAGCAGTTCGGGGCTACAATGAGCAGTTCTTC.

The CDR3 nucleotides are TGTGCCAGCAGTCCCCCCCTGGCGGGGACCTACAATGAGCAGTTCTTC. Encoded protein: CASSPPLAGTYNEQFF. The rearrangement uses TRBV27 and TRBJ2-1, with D possibly being TRBD2 (6 bases). From germline, CDR1 is MNHEY and CDR2 SMNVEV (reference sequence). CDR3 length: 16 residues. V lost 5 bases, J lost 2 bases, and 16 bases lay in between.

The V call is TRBV15, the J call TRBJ2-1; 8 bases fit TRBD2. The J segment lost 2 bases and the V segment lost 1 base, leaving 4 bases of the junction unmatched. The CDR3 sequence is 16 residues long. Germline V gene sequence: CDR1 LNHNV, CDR2 YYDKDF (reference sequence). CDR3: CATSRGGGRPYNEQFF. The CDR3 nucleotides are TGTGCCACCAGCAGAGGGGGCGGGAGGCCCTACAATGAGCAGTTCTTC.

The chain links TRBV28 to TRBJ1-5; D is unresolved. In germline, CDR1 is MDHEN, CDR2 SYDVKM. V was trimmed by 2 bases and J by 5 bases, leaving 1 base between them. CDR3 length: 11 amino acids. The CDR3 sequence: CASSLDQPQHF. CDR3 in DNA: TGTGCCAGCAGTTTAGATCAGCCCCAGCATTTT.

This clone was seen only a few times. The chain has TRBV6-1 and TRBJ1-5; D unresolved. CDR1 MNHNS and CDR2 SASEGT come from the germline V gene. The CDR3 is made up of 13 amino acids. Trimming cost V 0 bases and J 4 bases, with 4 bases left between them. CDR3 protein: CASSEAGNQPQHF. The CDR3 region has the DNA TGTGCCAGCAGTGAAGCTGGGAATCAGCCCCAGCATTTT.